This T cell receptor (beta chain) was sequenced in a study of response to subunit inactivated influenza vaccine. Note on this clonotype: Its antigen is still unknown.

TCRdb processed the RT-PCR reads anew with MiXCR; each CDR3 protein has one entry. The sample yields more than 600,000 distinct CDR3 sequences, approximately 17% seen once. CDR1 and CDR2 (germline): DFQATT, SNEGSKA (reference sequence). The CDR3 runs to 12 residues. Losses at the gene ends were 8 bases for V and 4 bases for J; bases not matched to a gene: 7. General observations from the study: Only a handful of new T cells, the authors suggested, are recruited with each seasonal influenza vaccination.

Sample: PBMCs from blood, taken more than 4 days after vaccination. The V call is TRBV20-1, the J call TRBJ1-2, with 7 bases aligning to TRBD1. The receptor comes from a man aged 45 to 65 who received an inactivated influenza vaccine. In DNA, the CDR3 is TGCAGTTACCTGACAGGGCCCTATGGCTACACCTTC. Its protein product is CSYLTGPYGYTF.